Shown below are 4 T cell receptor beta chains from a single sample sequenced in a study of shared clonotypes between healthy human individuals. Assay: immunoSEQ multiplex PCR; the TCRdb copy retains only in-frame clones and omits some. Among about 1.5 million clones listed, nearly 99% were seen once. The specimen sequenced was naive CD4+ T cells sorted from blood. The subset here: CD45RA+ positively selected. These receptors originate from a man aged 25-45 years in good health.

V and J are TRBV9 and TRBJ2-7; 8 bases fit TRBD1. V shed 2 bases and J 7 bases; nucleotides not matched to a gene: 14. The length of the CDR3 is 16 residues. Germline CDR1 SGDLS, CDR2 YYNGEE. Written as DNA, the CDR3 is TGTGCCAGCAGCGTCCTCCCGAGACAGGGGTTAAGGGAGCAGTACTTC. This codes for CASSVLPRQGLREQYF.

The chain carries TRBV29-1 and TRBJ2-2; no reliable D call. This CDR3 comprises 14 residues. Germline CDR1 and CDR2: SQVTM and ANQGSEA. Trimming left V 4 bases short and J 5 bases short, with 14 bases between. The CDR3 protein is CSVVRPPGTGELFF. DNA for the CDR3: TGCAGCGTTGTAAGGCCCCCGGGTACCGGGGAGCTGTTTTTT.

V usage is TRBV27 and J usage is TRBJ2-7; TRBD1 matches at 7 bases. This CDR3 comprises 14 residues. The germline V gene has CDR1 MNHEY and CDR2 SMNVEV (reference sequence). The V gene end was trimmed by 3 bases and the J gene end by 5 bases; junction bases not matched to a gene: 7. CDR3 residues: CASSFFTGDHEQYF. DNA of the CDR3: TGTGCCAGCAGTTTCTTCACAGGGGATCACGAGCAGTACTTC.

V is TRBV7-8 and J is TRBJ2-7; 7 bases map to TRBD2. Trimming removed 0 bases from V and 2 bases from J; junction bases left unmatched: 4. Per the germline V gene, CDR1 is SGHVS and CDR2 is FQNEAQ. The CDR3 length is 15 residues. CDR3: CASSLAGAGPYEQYF. CDR3 coding DNA: TGTGCCAGCAGCTTAGCGGGAGCGGGGCCCTACGAGCAGTACTTC. The full variable domain, with the rest looked up from reference TRBV7-8 and TRBJ2-7, is GAGVSQSPRYKVAKRGQDVALRCDPISGHVSLFWYQQALGQGPEFLTYFQNEAQLDKSGLPSDRFFAERPEGSVSTLKIQRTQQEDSAVYLCASSLAGAGPYEQYFGPGTRLTVT.